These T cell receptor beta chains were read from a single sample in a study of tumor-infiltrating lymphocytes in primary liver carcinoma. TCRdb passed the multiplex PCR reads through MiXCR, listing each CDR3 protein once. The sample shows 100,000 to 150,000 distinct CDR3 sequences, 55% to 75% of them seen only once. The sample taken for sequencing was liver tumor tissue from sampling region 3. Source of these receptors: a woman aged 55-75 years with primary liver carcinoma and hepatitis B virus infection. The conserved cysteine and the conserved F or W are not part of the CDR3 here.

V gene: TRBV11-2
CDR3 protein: AGSLEGAGQF

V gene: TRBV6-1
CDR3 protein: ASSDETQY

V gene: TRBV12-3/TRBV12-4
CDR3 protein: ASGRTGALHYGYT

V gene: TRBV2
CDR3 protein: ASPRASGTDTQY

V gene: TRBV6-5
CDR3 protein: ACGLYREGGYT

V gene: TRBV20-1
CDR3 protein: SAPSIQQSYEQY

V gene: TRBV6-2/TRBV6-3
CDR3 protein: ASKGGSNEQF

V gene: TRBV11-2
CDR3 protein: ASSLVVAEVTEAF

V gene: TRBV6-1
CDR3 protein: ASRTEGSYSNQPQH

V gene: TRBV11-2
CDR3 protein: ASSLGSPSAGTQY

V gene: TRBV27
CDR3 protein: ASSLSTQYTEAF

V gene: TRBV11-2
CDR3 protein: AISLGLTNEQF

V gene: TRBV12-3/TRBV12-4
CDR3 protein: ASSQQADTEAF

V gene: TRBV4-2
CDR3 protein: ASSQEKGLVSNEQY

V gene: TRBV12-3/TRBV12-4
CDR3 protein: ATTRGGNSYDQY

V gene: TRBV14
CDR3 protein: ASSQDLLAGNNEQF

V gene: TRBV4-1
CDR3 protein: ASSQLRVIGTEAF

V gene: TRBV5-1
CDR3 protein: ASSLFQATNTQETQY

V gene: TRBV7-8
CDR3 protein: ASSSSASGRGNEQF

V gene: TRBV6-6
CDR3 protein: VSSYSTGGSGNTIY

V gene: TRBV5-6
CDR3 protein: ASSLVQGQTGELF

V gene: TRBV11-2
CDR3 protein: ASSLGQGGDPQN

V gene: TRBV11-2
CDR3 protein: ASSSRHAEAF

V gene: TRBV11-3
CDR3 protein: ASSLDRASGRQETQY

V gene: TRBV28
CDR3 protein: ASNLSGRVDEQY

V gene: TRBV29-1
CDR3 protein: STTGTGSSYELY

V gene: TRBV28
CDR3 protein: ASSIGRERAGAF

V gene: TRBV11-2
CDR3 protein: ASSQELGKNEQF

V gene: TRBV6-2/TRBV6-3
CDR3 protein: ASSDAGTSSVQY

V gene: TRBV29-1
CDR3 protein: SVTGTSVNEQY

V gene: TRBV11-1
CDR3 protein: ASSHRTAGLRGQC